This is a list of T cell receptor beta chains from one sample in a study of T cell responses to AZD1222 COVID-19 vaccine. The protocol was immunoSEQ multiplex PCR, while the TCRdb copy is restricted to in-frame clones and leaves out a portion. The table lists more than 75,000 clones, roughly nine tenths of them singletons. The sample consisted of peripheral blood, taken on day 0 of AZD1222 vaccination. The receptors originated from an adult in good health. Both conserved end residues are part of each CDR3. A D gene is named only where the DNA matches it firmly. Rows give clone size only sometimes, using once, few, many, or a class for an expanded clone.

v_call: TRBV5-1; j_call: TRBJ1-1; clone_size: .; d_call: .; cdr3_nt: TGCGCCAGCAGCCCGGGACAGAACACTGAAGCTTTCTTT; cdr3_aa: CASSPGQNTEAFF
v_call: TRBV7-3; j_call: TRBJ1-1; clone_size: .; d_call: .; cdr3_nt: TGTGCCAGCAGCTTAGATCTAGGTTGGCGCACTGAAGCTTTCTTT; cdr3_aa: CASSLDLGWRTEAFF
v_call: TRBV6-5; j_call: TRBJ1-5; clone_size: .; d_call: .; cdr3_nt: TGTGCCAGCAGCCCCGGGACGCCCTCAGGGCCCCAGCATTTT; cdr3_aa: CASSPGTPSGPQHF
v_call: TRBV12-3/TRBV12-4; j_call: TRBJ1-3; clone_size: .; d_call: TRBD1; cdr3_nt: TGTGCCAGCGGGCAGGGGGCCAACACCATATATTTT; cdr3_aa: CASGQGANTIYF
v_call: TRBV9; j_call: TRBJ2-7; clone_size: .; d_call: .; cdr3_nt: TGTGCCAGCAGCGTAGATGGTGCGGGTTCCTACGAGCAGTACTTC; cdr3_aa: CASSVDGAGSYEQYF
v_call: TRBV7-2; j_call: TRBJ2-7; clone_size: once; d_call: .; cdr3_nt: TGTGCCAGCAGCTCTAGACTAGACGGCGAGCAGTACTTC; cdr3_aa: CASSSRLDGEQYF
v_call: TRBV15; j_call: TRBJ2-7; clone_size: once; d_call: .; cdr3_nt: TGTGCCACCAGCAGAGTTAGCGTCGGAGGGGGCGAGCAGTACTTC; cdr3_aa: CATSRVSVGGGEQYF
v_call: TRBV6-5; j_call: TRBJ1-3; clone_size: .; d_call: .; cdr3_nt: TGTGCCAGCAGGGCTCCCGGAGCTGGAAACACCATATATTTT; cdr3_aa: CASRAPGAGNTIYF
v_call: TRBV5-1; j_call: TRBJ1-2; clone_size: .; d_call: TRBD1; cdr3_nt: TGCGCCAGCAGACGTACAGGGGACTATGGCTACACCTTC; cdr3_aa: CASRRTGDYGYTF
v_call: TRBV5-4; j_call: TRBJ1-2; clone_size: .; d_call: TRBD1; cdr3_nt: TGTGCCAGCAGCCTACCGGGACAGACTAACTATGGCTACACCTTC; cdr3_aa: CASSLPGQTNYGYTF
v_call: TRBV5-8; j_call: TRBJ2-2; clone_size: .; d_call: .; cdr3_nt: TGTGCCAGCAGCTTGTCGAGGGTCACCGGGGAGCTGTTTTTT; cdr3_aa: CASSLSRVTGELFF
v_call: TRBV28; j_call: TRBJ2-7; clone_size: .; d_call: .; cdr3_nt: TGTGCCAGCAGTCCCCTCAACGTCGAGCGGATAGCCTACGAGCAGTACTTC; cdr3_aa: CASSPLNVERIAYEQYF
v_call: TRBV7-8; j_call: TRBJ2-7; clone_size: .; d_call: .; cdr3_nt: TGTGCCAGCAGCTTAGAGGCCGGAGGACGGCCACACGAGCAGTACTTC; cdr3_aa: CASSLEAGGRPHEQYF
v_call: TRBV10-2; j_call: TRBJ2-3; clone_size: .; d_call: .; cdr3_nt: TGCGCCAGCAGTGCCGGCTCAGATACGCAGTATTTT; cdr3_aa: CASSAGSDTQYF
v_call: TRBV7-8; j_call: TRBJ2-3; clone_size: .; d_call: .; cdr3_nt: TGTGCCAGCAGGGCTACTGGTGGCGATACGCAGTATTTT; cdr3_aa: CASRATGGDTQYF
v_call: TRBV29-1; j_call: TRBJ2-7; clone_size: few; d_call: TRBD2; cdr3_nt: TGCAGCGTTGCAGCGGGAACTTCGATTTCGGAGCAGTACTTC; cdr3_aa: CSVAAGTSISEQYF
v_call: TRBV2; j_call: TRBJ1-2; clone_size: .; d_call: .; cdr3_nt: TGTGCCAGCAGGTGGACCGTGGGCTATGGCTACACCTTC; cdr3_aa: CASRWTVGYGYTF
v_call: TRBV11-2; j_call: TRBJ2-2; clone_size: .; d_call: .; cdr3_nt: TGTGCCAGCAGCTTTTCCTCCGGGGAGCTGTTTTTT; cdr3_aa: CASSFSSGELFF
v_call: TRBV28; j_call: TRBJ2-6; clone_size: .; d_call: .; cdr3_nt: TGTGCCTGCTCCATCCTGTCTGGGGCCAACGTCCTGACTTTC; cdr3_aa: CACSILSGANVLTF
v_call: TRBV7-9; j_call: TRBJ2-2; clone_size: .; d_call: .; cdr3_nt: TGTGCCAGCAGCTCCCCTCCCGGGGCGACACCCGTGAACACCGGGGAGCTGTTTTTT; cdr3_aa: CASSSPPGATPVNTGELFF
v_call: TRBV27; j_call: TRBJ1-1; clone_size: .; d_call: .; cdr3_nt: TGTGCCAGCAGTCTGCGGAGAGGGAACACTGAAGCTTTCTTT; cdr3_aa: CASSLRRGNTEAFF
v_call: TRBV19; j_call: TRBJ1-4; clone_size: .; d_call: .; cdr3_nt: TGTGCCAGTAGTTGGGAGGAGCATGATAATGAAAAACTGTTTTTT; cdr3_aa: CASSWEEHDNEKLFF
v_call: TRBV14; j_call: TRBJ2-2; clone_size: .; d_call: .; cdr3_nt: TGTGCCAGCAGCCAAGATCTTCCAGGGAACACCGGGGAGCTGTTTTTT; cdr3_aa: CASSQDLPGNTGELFF
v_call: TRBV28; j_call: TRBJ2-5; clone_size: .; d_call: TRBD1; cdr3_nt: TGTGCCAGCAGTTTATTCGGCAGGGGGCAGGAGGAGACCCAGTACTTC; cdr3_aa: CASSLFGRGQEETQYF
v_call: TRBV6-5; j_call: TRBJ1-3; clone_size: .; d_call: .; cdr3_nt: TGTGCCAGCAGGGCAACAGGCTCTGGAAACACCATATATTTT; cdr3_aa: CASRATGSGNTIYF
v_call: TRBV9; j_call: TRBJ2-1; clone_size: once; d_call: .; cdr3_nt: TGTGCCAGCAGCGCCACGAATGAGCAGTTCTTC; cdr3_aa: CASSATNEQFF
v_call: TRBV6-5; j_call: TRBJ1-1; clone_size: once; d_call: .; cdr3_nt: TGTGCCAGCAGTTACTCCGGTTGGGACGAAGCTTTCTTT; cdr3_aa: CASSYSGWDEAFF
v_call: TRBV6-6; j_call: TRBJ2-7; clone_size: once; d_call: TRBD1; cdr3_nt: TGTGCCAGCAGTTACCCCCCAGGACAGGGGGTGGGCGAGCAGTACTTC; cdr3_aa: CASSYPPGQGVGEQYF
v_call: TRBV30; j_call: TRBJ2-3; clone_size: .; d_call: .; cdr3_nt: TGTGCCTGGACCCGGCAGGGGCTCATCACAGATACGCAGTATTTT; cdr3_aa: CAWTRQGLITDTQYF
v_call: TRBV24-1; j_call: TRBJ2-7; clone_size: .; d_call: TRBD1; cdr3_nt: TGTGCCACCAGTGACTCCCGGACAGGCCCCCCCTACGAGCAGTACTTC; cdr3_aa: CATSDSRTGPPYEQYF
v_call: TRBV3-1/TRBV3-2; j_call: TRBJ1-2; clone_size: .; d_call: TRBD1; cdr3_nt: TGTGCCAGCAGCCCTCGTAGGACAGGGGGGTATGGCTACACCTTC; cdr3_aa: CASSPRRTGGYGYTF
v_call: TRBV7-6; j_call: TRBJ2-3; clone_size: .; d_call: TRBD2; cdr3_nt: TGTGCCAGCAGCCCCCCACTAGCGGCTAGCACAGATACGCAGTATTTT; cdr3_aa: CASSPPLAASTDTQYF
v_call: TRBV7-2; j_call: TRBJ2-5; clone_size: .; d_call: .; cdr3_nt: TGTGCCAGCAGCTTAAAGGGGGGCTACCAAGAGACCCAGTACTTC; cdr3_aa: CASSLKGGYQETQYF
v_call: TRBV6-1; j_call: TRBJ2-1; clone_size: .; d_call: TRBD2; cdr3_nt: TGTGCCAGCAGTGCCCGCGAGCTAGCGGGGGAGGGGACCTACAATGAGCAGTTCTTC; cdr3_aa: CASSARELAGEGTYNEQFF
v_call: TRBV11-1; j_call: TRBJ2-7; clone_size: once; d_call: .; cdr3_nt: TGTGCCAGCAGCTTAGAACACTACGAGCAGTACTTC; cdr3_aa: CASSLEHYEQYF
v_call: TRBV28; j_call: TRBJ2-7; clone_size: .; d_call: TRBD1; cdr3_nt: TGTGCCAGCAGTTTGGGACAGGGCAACGAGCAGTACTTC; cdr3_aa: CASSLGQGNEQYF
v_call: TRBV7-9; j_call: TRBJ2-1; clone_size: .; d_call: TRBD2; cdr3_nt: TGTGCCAGCAGCCCGGCAGGACTAGCCTACAATGAGCAGTTCTTC; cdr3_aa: CASSPAGLAYNEQFF
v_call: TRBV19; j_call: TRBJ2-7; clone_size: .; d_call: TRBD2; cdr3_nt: TGTGCCAGTAGTGCTCTCGGGAGGACCAGCTCCTACGAGCAGTACTTC; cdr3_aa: CASSALGRTSSYEQYF